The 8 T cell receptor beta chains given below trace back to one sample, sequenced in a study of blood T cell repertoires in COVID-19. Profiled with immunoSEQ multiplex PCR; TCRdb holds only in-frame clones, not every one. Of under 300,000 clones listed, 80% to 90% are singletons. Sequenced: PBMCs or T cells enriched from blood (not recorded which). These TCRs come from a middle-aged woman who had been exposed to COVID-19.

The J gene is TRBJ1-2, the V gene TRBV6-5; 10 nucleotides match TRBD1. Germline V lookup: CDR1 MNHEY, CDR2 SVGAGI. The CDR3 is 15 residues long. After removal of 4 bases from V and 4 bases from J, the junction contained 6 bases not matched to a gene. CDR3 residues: CASSSATGGVYGYTF. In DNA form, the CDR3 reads TGTGCCAGCAGTTCTGCGACAGGGGGCGTCTATGGCTACACCTTC.

CDR3 protein: CASSQEVSGSSDTQYF. The CDR3 nucleotides read TGTGCCAGCAGCCAAGAGGTTAGCGGGAGCTCAGATACGCAGTATTTT. This chain joins TRBV4-2 and TRBJ2-3; 9 nucleotides agree with TRBD2. V shed 0 bases and J 4 bases; nucleotides not matched to a gene: 5. The CDR3 covers 16 residues. Germline CDR1 is LGHNA and CDR2 is YNFKEQ.

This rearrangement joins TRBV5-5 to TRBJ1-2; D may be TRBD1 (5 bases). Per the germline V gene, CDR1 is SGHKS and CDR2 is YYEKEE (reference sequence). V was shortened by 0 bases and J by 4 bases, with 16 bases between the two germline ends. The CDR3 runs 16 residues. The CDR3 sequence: CASSLGGGSSSYGYTF. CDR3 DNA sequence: TGTGCCAGCAGCTTGGGCGGGGGTTCTTCTTCCTATGGCTACACCTTC.

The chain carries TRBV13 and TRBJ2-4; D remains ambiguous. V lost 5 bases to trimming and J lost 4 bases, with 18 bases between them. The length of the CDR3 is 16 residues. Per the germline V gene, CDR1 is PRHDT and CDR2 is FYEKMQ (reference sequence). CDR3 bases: TGTGCCAGCAGCCATGGCCTCAGGTATGGGAAAAACATTCAGTACTTC. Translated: CASSHGLRYGKNIQYF.

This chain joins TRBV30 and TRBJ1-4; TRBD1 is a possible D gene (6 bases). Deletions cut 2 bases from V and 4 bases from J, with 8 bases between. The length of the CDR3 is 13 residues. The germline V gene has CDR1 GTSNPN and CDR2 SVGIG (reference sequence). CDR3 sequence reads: CAWSQGYNEKLFF. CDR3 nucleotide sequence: TGTGCCTGGAGTCAGGGGTATAATGAAAAACTGTTTTTT. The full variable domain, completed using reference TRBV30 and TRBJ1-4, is SQTIHQWPATLVQPVGSPLSLECTVEGTSNPNLYWYRQAAGRGLQLLFYSVGIGQISSEVPQNLSASRPQDRQFILSSKKLLLSDSGFYLCAWSQGYNEKLFFGSGTQLSVL.

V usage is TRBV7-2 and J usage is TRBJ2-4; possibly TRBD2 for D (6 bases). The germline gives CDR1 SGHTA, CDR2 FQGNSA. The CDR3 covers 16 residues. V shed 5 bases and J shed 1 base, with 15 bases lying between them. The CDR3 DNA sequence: TGTGCCAGCAGCCCCGGGAGCTCGGACGCCAAAAACATTCAGTACTTC. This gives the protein CASSPGSSDAKNIQYF.

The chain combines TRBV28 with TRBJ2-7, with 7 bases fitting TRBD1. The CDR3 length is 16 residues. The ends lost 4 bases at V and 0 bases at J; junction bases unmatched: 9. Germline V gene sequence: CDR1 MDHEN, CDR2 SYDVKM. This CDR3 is CASSSHGDRLSYEQYF. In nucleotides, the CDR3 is TGTGCCAGCAGTTCCCACGGGGACAGACTCTCCTACGAGCAGTACTTC.

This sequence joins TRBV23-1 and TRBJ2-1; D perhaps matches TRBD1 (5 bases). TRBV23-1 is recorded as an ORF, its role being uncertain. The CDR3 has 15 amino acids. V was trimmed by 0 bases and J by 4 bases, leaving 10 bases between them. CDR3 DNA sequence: TGCGCCAGCAGTCAATCGATCGACAGATACAATGAGCAGTTCTTC. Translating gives CASSQSIDRYNEQFF.